This T cell receptor beta chain was obtained from a study of T cell responses to AZD1222 COVID-19 vaccine. Findings and limits, study-wide: Distributed over spike, vaccine-associated CD4 TCRs predominated at 160-218 and 743-854. White British ancestry dominated among donors, who included more females, and clonal diversity was possibly underestimated.

Investigators merged groups given second doses at roughly 4 or roughly 12 weeks. A note on this clone: Its antigen remains unknown.

Looked up from germline, CDR1 is MNHNY and CDR2 is SVGAGI (reference sequence). This CDR3 spans 12 amino acids. With 10 bases removed from V and 3 bases from J, the gap between germline ends came to 12 bases. Here immunoSEQ multiplex PCR was the method, and the copy in TCRdb shows in-frame clones only, minus some. The sample carries 90,000 to 130,000 clones, about 94% recorded once. V usage is TRBV6-6 and J usage is TRBJ1-2, with D possibly TRBD1 on 5 matching bases. The material was peripheral blood, obtained 28 days after the second AZD1222 dose. The clonotype comes from an adult who received the AZD1222 COVID-19 vaccine. The CDR3 bases are TGTGCCACCGGACCCAGGGACTATGGCTACACCTTC. It specifies CATGPRDYGYTF.